This T cell receptor (beta chain) was observed in a study of T cells after yellow fever vaccination. Study information: Staining for CD3, CD45RA, CCR7 and CD95 enabled sorting of EM, EMRA, CM and Tscm memory subsets. Findings of the study overall: The booster saw the reappearance of most primary-vaccination clones (about 95% CD4, around 90% CD8).

CDR3 length: 15 residues. V lost 1 base, J lost 5 bases, and 14 bases lay in between. Germline-derived CDR1 and CDR2 are MGHRA and YSYEKL. This clonotype was picked up many times. TCRdb fed the 5' RACE reads into MiXCR, producing one record per CDR3 protein. The table records approximately 31,000 distinct CDR3 sequences, 10% to 13% of them present only once. The chain has TRBV4-1 and TRBJ1-1; D may be TRBD1 (5 bases). The sample was PBMCs, either bulk or a sorted T-cell subset (CD4+, CD8+, memory, or dextramer-sorted; not recorded which), taken around 16 days after the first yellow fever vaccination. The clonotype comes from a man younger than 35 who received the YFV17D yellow fever vaccine. CDR3 protein: CASSQATRRGTEAFF. CDR3 sequence (DNA): TGCGCCAGCAGCCAAGCTACCAGGAGGGGAACTGAAGCTTTCTTT.